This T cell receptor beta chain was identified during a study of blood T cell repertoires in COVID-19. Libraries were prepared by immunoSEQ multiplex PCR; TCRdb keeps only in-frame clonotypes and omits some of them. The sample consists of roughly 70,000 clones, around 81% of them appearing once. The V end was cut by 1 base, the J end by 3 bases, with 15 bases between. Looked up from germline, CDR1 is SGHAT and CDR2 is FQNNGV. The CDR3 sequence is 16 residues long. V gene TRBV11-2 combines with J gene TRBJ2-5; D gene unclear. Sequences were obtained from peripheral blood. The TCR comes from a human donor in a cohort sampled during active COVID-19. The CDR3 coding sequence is TGTGCCAGCAGCTTAGTGGGTCCCCGGCAGGAAGAGACCCAGTACTTC. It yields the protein CASSLVGPRQEETQYF.